This note documents a single TCR beta chain sequence. What it binds is not known. The data were produced by immunoSEQ multiplex PCR, yet TCRdb's version contains in-frame clones alone and is incomplete. The table includes about 130,000 clones, about 93% detected once. Germline lookup yields CDR1 SGHRS and CDR2 YFSETQ. The CDR3 totals 17 residues. With V trimmed by 4 bases and J by 0 bases, 10 bases remained unmatched. These data belong to a study of T cell responses to AZD1222 COVID-19 vaccine. Study-wide findings and caveats: Donors, mostly white British, included more females; clonal diversity was possibly underestimated.

This sequence joins TRBV5-1 and TRBJ1-2; 9 positions match TRBD1. This sequence originates from an adult in good health. The sequencing here drew on peripheral blood, taken on day 0 of AZD1222 vaccination. The CDR3 region is CASSGGTGNVPNYGYTF. The CDR3 DNA reads as TGCGCCAGCAGCGGCGGGACAGGGAATGTCCCTAACTATGGCTACACCTTC.